This T cell receptor (beta chain) was sequenced in a study of spatial heterogeneity in lung cancer. This clonotype was detected ten times or more. Its matching antigen is unknown. Via MiXCR, TCRdb re-called the 5' RACE reads, giving one row per CDR3 protein. The sample lists several thousand distinct CDR3 sequences; roughly 6.3% were seen once. General study points: The number of expanded tumor alpha and beta chains correlated with mutation number.

Per the germline V gene, CDR1 is SQVTM and CDR2 is ANQGSEA. The junction had 8 bases not matched to a gene; V was cut back by 3 bases and J by 6 bases. CDR3 length equals 15 residues. Time point given: sample taken at primary tumor resection. Material: lung tumor tissue, obtained at surgery. This sequence was found in a male donor with early-stage non-small cell lung cancer. The J gene is TRBJ2-5, the V gene TRBV29-1; TRBD1 matches at 12 bases. The CDR3 sequence: CSVDLGTGGLKTQYF. The DNA for the CDR3 is TGCAGCGTTGATCTGGGGACAGGGGGCCTTAAGACCCAGTACTTC. Using reference TRBV29-1 and TRBJ2-5 for the parts outside the CDR3, the full variable domain is SAVISQKPSRDICQRGTSLTIQCQVDSQVTMMFWYRQQPGQSLTLIATANQGSEATYESGFVIDKFPISRPNLTFSTLTVSNMSPEDSSIYLCSVDLGTGGLKTQYFGPGTRLLVL.